This T cell receptor beta chain was captured by sequencing in a study of graft-versus-host responses after intestinal transplantation. Study observations and caveats: Within allografts, high graft-versus-host to host-versus-graft clonal ratios were seen among patients with graft-donor T cell macrochimerism. Researchers found peak circulating GvH clone levels linked to early post-transplant HvG declines.

CDR1 is SGHRS and CDR2 is YFSETQ in the germline V gene. The CDR3 loop spans 14 amino acids. V gave up 4 bases and J gave up 4 bases; unmatched junction bases: 7. A word on this clone: Its antigen remains unknown.

Assay used: immunoSEQ multiplex PCR; TCRdb lists only in-frame clones, some missing. The sample includes more than 85,000 clones, approximately 78% seen only once; the top ten take roughly 0.8%. The starting material was unstimulated CD4+ T cells sorted from spleen or lymph node cells, obtained before intestinal transplant. The chain carries TRBV5-1 and TRBJ2-7; 8 positions agree with TRBD1. This TCR derives from a human donor who received an intestinal transplant. The CDR3 loop reads CASSPRDRSYEQYF. The DNA of the CDR3 is TGCGCCAGCAGCCCCCGGGACAGGTCATACGAGCAGTACTTC.